This TCR beta chain was captured by sequencing in a study of shared clonotypes between healthy human individuals. Germline lookup yields CDR1 MDHEN and CDR2 SYDVKM. The CDR3 sequence is 14 residues long. Trimming removed 5 bases from V and 4 bases from J, with 11 bases in between. Sequencing was performed with immunoSEQ multiplex PCR; in TCRdb, only in-frame clones are kept and a portion is missing. The sample includes some 500,000 clones, around 95% of them seen just once. J is TRBJ1-4 and V is TRBV28; D perhaps matches TRBD1 (6 bases). The sequence was collected from a woman between 25 and 40 years old in good health. Sequenced material: naive CD4+ T cells sorted from blood. The subset here: CD45RA+ positively selected. In DNA, the CDR3 is TGTGCCAGCAGTCCCGGGACAATTAATGAAAAACTGTTTTTT. This translates into CASSPGTINEKLFF.